These 20 T cell receptor beta chains originate from one sample sequenced in a study of T cell responses to AZD1222 COVID-19 vaccine. Here immunoSEQ multiplex PCR was the method, and the copy in TCRdb shows in-frame clones only, minus some. This repertoire shows some 170,000 clones, 85% to 90% found once; its top ten account for more than 3.5%. The source was peripheral blood, collected 28 days after the second dose of the MenACWY control vaccine. The receptors here all came from an adult who received the MenACWY meningococcal vaccine as a control.

The CDR3 is CASSLGSGQSSYEQYF. The CDR3 DNA is TGTGCCAGCAGCTTAGGAAGTGGGCAGAGCTCCTACGAGCAGTACTTC. The chain is built from TRBV11-2 and TRBJ2-7; the D is unclear. With 1 base removed from V and 0 bases from J, the gap between germline ends came to 13 bases. The CDR3 runs 16 residues. Germline V gives CDR1 SGHAT, CDR2 FQNNGV.

V is TRBV25-1 and J is TRBJ1-2, with D possibly TRBD1 on 5 matching bases. CDR1 is MGHDK, CDR2 SYGVNS, per germline. With 3 bases removed from V and 4 bases from J, the gap between germline ends came to 12 bases. This CDR3 has 14 amino acids. In nucleotides, the CDR3 is TGTGCCAGCAGTGACGTGGGACGGATCTATGGCTACACCTTC. Encoded protein: CASSDVGRIYGYTF.

V gene TRBV6-1 combines with J gene TRBJ2-2; 9 nucleotides line up with TRBD1. Per germline, CDR1 MNHNS and CDR2 SASEGT. The trim removed 4 bases at V and 5 bases at J, leaving 11 bases unmatched. The CDR3 consists of 17 residues. CDR3 protein: CASSGVYETGGTGELFF. The CDR3 DNA follows: TGTGCCAGCAGTGGCGTCTACGAGACAGGGGGAACCGGGGAGCTGTTTTTT.

This chain uses TRBV6-5 with TRBJ2-5; D is perhaps TRBD2 (6 bases). There are 13 residues in the CDR3. The ends were cut back, 8 bases at V and 10 bases at J, with 20 bases in the middle. The V gene's germline CDR1 is MNHEY and CDR2 SVGAGI. Here the CDR3 reads CASRGSSVRIQYF. The CDR3 DNA is TGTGCCAGCCGAGGGTCTAGCGTGAGGATCCAGTACTTC.

This chain links TRBV5-4 with TRBJ2-1, with 7 positions matching TRBD1. CDR3 length: 16 residues. Germline CDR1 SGHNT, CDR2 YYREEE (reference sequence). Losses at the gene ends were 4 bases for V and 1 base for J; bases not matched to a gene: 8. Here the CDR3 DNA reads TGTGCCAGCAGCATAGACTTACAGGGGTCCTACAATGAGCAGTTCTTC. Protein: CASSIDLQGSYNEQFF.

The rearrangement uses TRBV19 and TRBJ2-7; TRBD2 aligns across 9 bases. Germline trimming cut 2 bases from V and 0 bases from J; bases unmatched to any gene: 5. The CDR3 extends over 16 amino acids. Germline CDR1 is LNHDA and CDR2 is SQIVND (reference sequence). The CDR3: CASSITSGPLSYEQYF. CDR3 sequence (DNA): TGTGCCAGTAGTATAACTAGCGGGCCCCTCTCCTACGAGCAGTACTTC.

CDR3 in amino acids: CASSPGVEVNEKLFF. DNA of the CDR3: TGTGCCAGCAGCCCCGGTGTTGAGGTTAATGAAAAACTGTTTTTT. This chain links TRBV5-4 with TRBJ1-4; D remains unclear. The CDR3 is made up of 15 amino acids. Germline CDR1 reads SGHNT; CDR2 reads YYREEE (reference sequence). Trimming took 4 bases from V and 4 from J, leaving 14 bases between them.

The genes are TRBV28 and TRBJ1-2; D is ambiguous. Germline CDR1 and CDR2: MDHEN and SYDVKM. Trimming stripped 5 bases from V and 2 bases from J, with 9 bases between. The CDR3 length is 13 residues. The DNA for the CDR3 is TGTGCCAGCAGTCCATTACCGAACTATGGCTACACCTTC. It yields the protein CASSPLPNYGYTF.

The V call is TRBV28, the J call TRBJ2-1, with a possible D match to TRBD2 (6 bases). Germline V lookup: CDR1 MDHEN, CDR2 SYDVKM. This CDR3 is 14 amino acids long. The V and J ends lost 5 bases and 6 bases respectively, with 14 bases between them. The chain's CDR3 is CASSPGTPVNEQFF. The CDR3, as DNA: TGTGCCAGCAGTCCAGGGACTCCGGTCAATGAGCAGTTCTTC.

The CDR3 DNA follows: TGTGCCAGCAGCTTAGAACTAGCGGGTTATAACAATGAGCAGTTCTTC. It is translated as CASSLELAGYNNEQFF. The chain combines TRBV7-9 with TRBJ2-1; 9 nucleotides align to TRBD2. Germline CDR1 SEHNR, CDR2 FQNEAQ (reference sequence). The CDR3 length is 16 residues. After removal of 1 base from V and 5 bases from J, the junction contained 6 bases not matched to a gene. Combining the CDR3 with reference TRBV7-9 and TRBJ2-1 gives the whole variable domain DTGVSQNPRHKITKRGQNVTFRCDPISEHNRLYWYRQTLGQGPEFLTYFQNEAQLEKSRLLSDRFSAERPKGSFSTLEIQRTEQGDSAMYLCASSLELAGYNNEQFFGPGTRLTVL.

This clone was seen a handful of times. The V call is TRBV12-5, the J call TRBJ1-1; 7 nucleotides agree with TRBD1. This CDR3 is 16 amino acids long. After removal of 1 base from V and 7 bases from J, the junction contained 12 bases not matched to a gene. From germline, CDR1 is LGHNT and CDR2 FRNRAP. The CDR3 here is CASGLALQGPKFEAFF. DNA of the CDR3: TGTGCTAGTGGTTTGGCACTACAGGGGCCAAAATTTGAAGCTTTCTTT.

The V call is TRBV6-2 or TRBV6-3, the J call TRBJ1-2, with D perhaps matching TRBD1 (6 bases). Trimming stripped 5 bases from V and 4 bases from J, with 17 bases between. The CDR3 is 15 residues long. The germline V gene has CDR1 MNHEY and CDR2 SVGEGT. Here the CDR3 reads CASSTGIGGSYGYTF. CDR3 DNA: TGTGCCAGCAGTACGGGAATAGGGGGTAGCTATGGCTACACCTTC.

V gene TRBV6-2 or TRBV6-3 combines with J gene TRBJ2-1; 8 bases fit TRBD2. V trimming: 0 bases; J trimming: 7 bases; junction bases outside the gene matches: 5. CDR1 is MNHEY and CDR2 is SVGEGT in the germline V gene. The CDR3 length is 15 residues. The CDR3 here is CASSYSLGTRNEQFF. The CDR3 DNA sequence: TGTGCCAGCAGTTACTCTTTGGGGACTAGGAATGAGCAGTTCTTC.

This sequence joins TRBV14 and TRBJ2-1, with D perhaps TRBD1 (6 bases). CDR3 length: 14 amino acids. V shed 4 bases and J shed 5 bases, with 12 bases lying between them. Germline CDR1 reads SGHDN; CDR2 reads FVKESK. The CDR3 here is CASSLSWGHNEQFF. CDR3 DNA: TGTGCCAGCAGCCTAAGCTGGGGGCACAATGAGCAGTTCTTC.

Comments on this clone: Other DNA sequences of this sample code for an identical CDR3. J is TRBJ1-2 and V is TRBV7-2; possible D gene TRBD1, 6 bases. Trimming took off 5 bases at V and 5 bases at J, with 12 bases between the two ends. CDR3 length equals 13 residues. Germline CDR1 SGHTA, CDR2 FQGNSA. CDR3 sequence reads: CASSGTGSYGYTF. For the CDR3, the DNA is TGTGCCAGCAGCGGTACAGGGTCATATGGCTACACCTTC.

The J gene is TRBJ1-1, the V gene TRBV28; the D gene is possibly TRBD1 (5 bases). This CDR3 has 15 amino acids. CDR1 is MDHEN and CDR2 is SYDVKM in the germline V gene. V was cut by 8 bases and J by 1 base, with 17 bases left in between. The CDR3 DNA reads TGTGCCAGCGTCCAGCGAGCAGGGAGGAACACTGAAGCTTTCTTT. Amino acids: CASVQRAGRNTEAFF.

V gene TRBV28 combines with J gene TRBJ1-2, with 10 bases lining up with TRBD1. The CDR3 runs to 16 residues. V dropped 5 bases and J dropped 8; count of bases not matched to a gene: 14. Germline V gives CDR1 MDHEN, CDR2 SYDVKM. The CDR3 DNA reads TGTGCCAGCAGTCCTCATTCCGGGACAGGGGCATTCGGCTACACCTTC. It codes for CASSPHSGTGAFGYTF.

This chain joins TRBV3-1 (or the pseudogene TRBV3-2) and TRBJ1-2, with D possibly matching TRBD1 (6 bases). Trimming took off 3 bases at V and 8 bases at J, with 10 bases between the two ends. CDR1 and CDR2 (germline): LGHDT, YNNKEL (reference sequence). The CDR3 contains 12 residues. In DNA, the CDR3 is TGTGCCAGCAGCCAGGGGGCTGCAGGCTACACCTTC. Protein product: CASSQGAAGYTF.

This sequence joins TRBV11-3 and TRBJ2-1; D might be TRBD2 (7 bases). The CDR3 runs to 15 residues. CDR1 SGHNT and CDR2 YENEEA come from the germline V gene. Trimming shortened V by 1 base and J by 7 bases, and 14 bases separated the two germline ends. For the CDR3, the DNA is TGTGCCAGCAGCTTAGGCGGGAGAGGGGGAAATGAGCAGTTCTTC. Its protein is CASSLGGRGGNEQFF.

The CDR3 loop reads CAWERGTLSYTF. In DNA form, the CDR3 reads TGTGCCTGGGAGAGAGGGACACTGAGCTACACCTTC. The J gene is TRBJ1-2, the V gene TRBV30, with D possibly TRBD1 on 6 matching bases. Trimming shortened V by 5 bases and J by 9 bases, and 16 bases separated the two germline ends. The CDR3 has 12 amino acids. Looked up from germline, CDR1 is GTSNPN and CDR2 is SVGIG (reference sequence).